This TCR beta chain was identified in a study of T-cell memory formation after mild COVID-19. TCR alpha and TCR beta cDNA libraries with sample barcodes and UMIs came from 5'RACE using constant-segment primers. From the 5' RACE reads, TCRdb called clonotypes with MiXCR, one entry per CDR3 protein. The profile shows 540,000 or so distinct CDR3 sequences, about a fifth of them singletons. Study-wide findings and caveats: Memory cells collected pre-infection included some clones that later responded, suggesting cross-reactive memory joined. Clones from the second wave (peaking day 37) had unconfirmed SARS-CoV-2 specificity. CD4/CD8 balance characterized clones contracting day 15 to 85, and CD4+ skew characterized later expanders.

There are 15 residues in the CDR3. Germline loops: CDR1 SGHDT, CDR2 YYEEEE. V was pared by 4 bases and J by 4 bases, with 6 bases of the junction left unmatched. Notes on this clonotype: What it binds is not known.

Material for sequencing was PBMCs or a T cell subset sorted from them (not recorded which). The clonotype comes from an adult woman who had mild COVID-19 (a few samples of this study predate the infection). Cell type and time point are not known. V and J are TRBV5-6 and TRBJ2-3, with TRBD2 matching over 10 bases. Here the CDR3 reads CASSRPGLASDTQYF. The DNA of the CDR3 is TGTGCCAGCAGCCGACCGGGACTAGCGTCAGATACGCAGTATTTT.